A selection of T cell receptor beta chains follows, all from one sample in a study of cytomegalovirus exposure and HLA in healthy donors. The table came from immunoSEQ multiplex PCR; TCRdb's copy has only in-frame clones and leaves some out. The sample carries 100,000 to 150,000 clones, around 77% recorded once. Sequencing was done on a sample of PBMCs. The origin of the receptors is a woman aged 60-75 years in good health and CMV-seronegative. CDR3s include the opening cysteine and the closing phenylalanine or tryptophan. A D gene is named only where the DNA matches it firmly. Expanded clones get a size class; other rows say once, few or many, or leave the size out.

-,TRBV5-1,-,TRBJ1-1,TGCGCCAGCAGCTTGGACCTAATTATGAACACTGAAGCTTTCTTT,CASSLDLIMNTEAFF
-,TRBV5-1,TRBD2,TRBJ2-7,TGCGCCAGCAGCTTCAAACCTAGCGGGAGGTCCTACGAGCAGTACTTC,CASSFKPSGRSYEQYF
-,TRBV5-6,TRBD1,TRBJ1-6,TGTGCCAGCAGCTTGTATCCGGACAGGGATTCACCCCTCCACTTT,CASSLYPDRDSPLHF
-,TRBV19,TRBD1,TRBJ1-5,TGTGCCAGTAGAAGCAGGGGGCGCATGGTCAATCAGCCCCAGCATTTT,CASRSRGRMVNQPQHF
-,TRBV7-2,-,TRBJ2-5,TGTGCCAGCAGCATCGACAGGTTTTGGGAGACCCAGTACTTC,CASSIDRFWETQYF
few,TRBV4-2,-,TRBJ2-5,TGTGCCAGCAACCCGACCGGGGGAGTTAGCGAGACCCAGTACTTC,CASNPTGGVSETQYF
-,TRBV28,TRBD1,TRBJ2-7,TGTGCCAGCACCACTACAGGGGGAACCTACGAGCAGTACTTC,CASTTTGGTYEQYF
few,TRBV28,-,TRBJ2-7,TGTGCCAGCAGTTTAGGTACAGGGACCCTCTACGAGCAGTACTTC,CASSLGTGTLYEQYF
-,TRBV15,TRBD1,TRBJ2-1,TGTGCCACCAGCAGGGATAAGGGACAGGGGGGGGGTGAGCAGTTCTTC,CATSRDKGQGGGEQFF
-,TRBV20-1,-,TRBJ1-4,TGCAGTGCTCTTTCGAATGAAAAACTGTTTTTT,CSALSNEKLFF
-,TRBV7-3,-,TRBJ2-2,TGTGCCAGCAGCTCAGGGGATCGGCTAACGAACACCGGGGAGCTGTTTTTT,CASSSGDRLTNTGELFF
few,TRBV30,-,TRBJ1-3,TGTGCCTGGATCGGTTCACCTGGAAACACCATATATTTT,CAWIGSPGNTIYF
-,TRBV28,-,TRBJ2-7,TGTGCCAGCAGTTTAGGTGGAGGGACCTACGAGCAGTACTTC,CASSLGGGTYEQYF
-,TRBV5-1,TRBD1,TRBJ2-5,TGCGCCAGCAGCTTTGGGACAGGGAAAGAGACCCAGTACTTC,CASSFGTGKETQYF
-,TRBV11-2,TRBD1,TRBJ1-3,TGTGCCAGCAGCAGACGACAGGGGTTGAGCTCTGGAAACACCATATATTTT,CASSRRQGLSSGNTIYF